A single sample gave rise to the 6 T cell receptor beta chains below, sequenced in a study of blood T cell repertoires in COVID-19 (dated by TCRdb to 2019 to 2021). The method was the immunoSEQ multiplex PCR assay. The source is immuneACCESS, and TCRdb retained only in-frame sequences with V and J called. Part of the clones is not carried over; for the studies checked, unresolved V genes explain less than half of this, and the remainder is unexplained. The sample table records about 120,000 clones; around 81% of these occur just once. About 10% of the sample lies in the top ten. Material: peripheral blood. Source of these receptors: a human donor in a cohort sampled during active COVID-19.

This chain links TRBV6-5 with TRBJ2-1, with TRBD2 as a possible D gene (6 bases). Germline CDR1 and CDR2: MNHEY and SVGAGI. V was pared by 2 bases and J by 2 bases, with 10 bases between. This CDR3 spans 15 amino acids. CDR3 amino acids: CASSYRRGAYNEQFF. CDR3 coding DNA: TGTGCCAGCAGTTACCGGCGGGGCGCCTACAATGAGCAGTTCTTC.

The V and J genes are TRBV3-1 (or the pseudogene TRBV3-2) and TRBJ2-2, with 9 bases fitting TRBD1. This CDR3 spans 15 amino acids. The junction had 6 bases not matched to a gene; V was cut back by 3 bases and J by 7 bases. Germline CDR1 is LGHDT and CDR2 is YNNKEL (reference sequence). CDR3 in DNA: TGTGCCAGCAGCCAGGGGGACAGGGATAGCGGGGAGCTGTTTTTT. Translation gives CASSQGDRDSGELFF.

The chain joins TRBV12-1 to TRBJ1-5. TRBV12-1 is marked as a pseudogene. This CDR3 spans 15 amino acids. The CDR3 spells CASSLSRSVGQPQHF. The CDR3 DNA reads TGTGCCAGCAGCTTAAGTAGAAGCGTCGGGCAGCCCCAGCATTTT.

The chain has TRBV28 and TRBJ2-7; TRBD1 might be the D (5 bases). The V gene's germline CDR1 is MDHEN and CDR2 SYDVKM. Trimming removed 6 bases at V and 5 bases at J, with 20 bases between. This CDR3 is 15 amino acids long. The CDR3 DNA reads as TGTGCCAGCAGAAAACCGGCAGGGTTAATAGACGAGCAGTACTTC. This codes for CASRKPAGLIDEQYF.

The chain links TRBV4-1 to TRBJ1-2; 8 bases fit TRBD1. In germline, CDR1 is MGHRA, CDR2 YSYEKL. This CDR3 has 15 amino acids. Trimming cost V 1 base and J 3 bases; bases outside gene matches: 4. This chain's CDR3 is CASSQVWGQDYGYTF. In nucleotides, the CDR3 is TGCGCCAGCAGCCAAGTTTGGGGACAGGACTATGGCTACACCTTC.

The chain employs TRBV2 and TRBJ2-4, with 14 nucleotides matching TRBD2. The CDR3 is 19 residues long. The trim removed 4 bases at V and 2 bases at J, leaving 10 bases unmatched. Per germline, CDR1 SNHLY and CDR2 FYNNEI. The DNA of the CDR3 is TGTGCCAGCAGTGTACCGGGACTAGCGGGAGTTTTAACCAAAAACATTCAGTACTTC. Translated, it gives CASSVPGLAGVLTKNIQYF. Complete variable domain (other parts from reference TRBV2 and TRBJ2-4): EPEVTQTPSHQVTQMGQEVILRCVPISNHLYFYWYRQILGQKVEFLVSFYNNEISEKSEIFDDQFSVERPDGSNFTLKIRSTKLEDSAMYFCASSVPGLAGVLTKNIQYFGAGTRLSVL.